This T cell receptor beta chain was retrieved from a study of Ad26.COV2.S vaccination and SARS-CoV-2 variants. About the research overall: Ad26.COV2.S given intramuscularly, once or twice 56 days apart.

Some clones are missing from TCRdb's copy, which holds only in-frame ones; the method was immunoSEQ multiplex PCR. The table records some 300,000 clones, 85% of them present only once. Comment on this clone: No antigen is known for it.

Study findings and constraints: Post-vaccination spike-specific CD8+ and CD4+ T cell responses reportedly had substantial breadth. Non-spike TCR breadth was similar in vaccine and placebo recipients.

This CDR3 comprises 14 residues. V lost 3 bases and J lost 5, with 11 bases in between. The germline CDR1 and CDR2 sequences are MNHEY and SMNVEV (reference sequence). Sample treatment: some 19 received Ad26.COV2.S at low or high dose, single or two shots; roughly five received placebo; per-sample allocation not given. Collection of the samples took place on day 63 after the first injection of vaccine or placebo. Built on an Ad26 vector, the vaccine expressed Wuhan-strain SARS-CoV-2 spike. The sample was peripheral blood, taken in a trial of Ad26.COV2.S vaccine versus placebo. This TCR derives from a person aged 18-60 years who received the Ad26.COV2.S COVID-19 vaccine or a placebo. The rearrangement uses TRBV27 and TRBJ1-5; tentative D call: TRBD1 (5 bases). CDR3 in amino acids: CASSFDSRYQPQHF. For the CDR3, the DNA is TGTGCCAGCAGTTTCGACAGCAGATATCAGCCCCAGCATTTT.